This TCR beta chain was captured in a study of early T cells in non-severe SARS-CoV-2 infection. Molecules of cDNA were individually given unique molecular identifiers that were attached to them. TCRdb analysed the 5' RACE reads with MiXCR anew, one entry per CDR3 protein. The repertoire consists of 60,000 to 65,000 distinct CDR3 sequences, with 7% to 9.5% occurring once and the leading ten covering over 10%. Germline CDR1 and CDR2: SEHNR and FQNEAQ (reference sequence). The V end was cut by 1 base, the J end by 8 bases, with 11 bases between. The CDR3 runs to 13 residues. The sequence was obtained from an adult who was a healthcare worker with PCR-confirmed SARS-CoV-2 infection or an uninfected control (not recorded which). The sample in question was whole blood, obtained at baseline. The chain is built from TRBV7-9 and TRBJ1-2; possible D gene TRBD1, 6 bases. This CDR3 reads CASSLDGGQGYTF. CDR3 coding DNA: TGTGCCAGCAGCTTAGACGGGGGGCAAGGCTACACCTTC.